The 3 T cell receptor beta chains in this list originate from one sample, sequenced in a study of cytotoxic CD8 clonotypes in ibrutinib-treated CLL. Libraries were prepared by immunoSEQ multiplex PCR; TCRdb keeps only in-frame clonotypes and omits some of them. The sample lists under 300,000 clones, 70% occurring once. Sequenced material: PBMCs, taken after 24 months of ibrutinib treatment. The receptors originated from a human donor with chronic lymphocytic leukemia.

This clone has more than one count but fewer than ten. The J gene is TRBJ2-7, the V gene TRBV25-1; 7 nucleotides align to TRBD2. Germline assignment: CDR1 MGHDK and CDR2 SYGVNS. The CDR3 has 13 amino acids. Germline trimming cut 7 bases from V and 0 bases from J; bases unmatched to any gene: 3. This chain's CDR3 is CASKGTTSYEQYF. The CDR3 DNA is TGTGCCAGCAAAGGGACTACCTCCTACGAGCAGTACTTC.

This chain connects TRBV10-3 to TRBJ1-1, with D possibly being TRBD1 (5 bases). The V and J ends lost 2 bases and 0 bases respectively, with 19 bases between them. The germline V gene encodes CDR1 ENHRY and CDR2 SYGVKD. The CDR3 has 18 amino acids. CDR3 sequence: CAISEIRAPGVLNTEAFF. DNA of the CDR3: TGTGCCATCAGTGAGATCCGGGCCCCGGGGGTTCTGAACACTGAAGCTTTCTTT.

This chain joins TRBV5-1 and TRBJ2-2; TRBD1 might be the D (6 bases). Germline CDR1 SGHRS, CDR2 YFSETQ. The V gene lost 4 bases and the J gene lost 4 bases, with 14 bases spanning the gap. CDR3 size: 15 residues. The CDR3, as DNA: TGCGCCAGCAGCCTAACAGGGTTTGGCACCGGGGAGCTGTTTTTT. As protein: CASSLTGFGTGELFF.